These 9 T cell receptor beta chains were all obtained from the same sample, sequenced in a study of T cells in Graves' hyperthyroidism and ophthalmopathy. RNA transcripts gave rise to amplified TCR beta CDR3 regions. Initially, a first-round RT-PCR of the TCR CDR3 employed the HTBI primer set. TCRdb reprocessed the multiplex PCR reads via MiXCR and lists one record per CDR3 protein. The sample lists approximately 300,000 distinct CDR3 sequences; roughly 15% were seen once. Material: blood. The receptor set was obtained from a young man with Graves' hyperthyroidism.

This sequence joins TRBV2 and TRBJ1-2; no definite D call. CDR3 length: 15 amino acids. CDR1 and CDR2 (germline): SNHLY, FYNNEI. V lost 7 bases and J lost 0, with 15 bases in between. In DNA, the CDR3 is TGTGCCAGCATTCCCCAAGTGGACGCTAACTATGGCTACACCTTC. This codes for CASIPQVDANYGYTF.

This clonotype has only a few counts. The chain combines TRBV13 with TRBJ2-2, with 9 bases identical to TRBD2. Germline CDR1 is PRHDT and CDR2 is FYEKMQ (reference sequence). V dropped 9 bases and J dropped 1; count of bases not matched to a gene: 6. The CDR3 loop spans 15 amino acids. The CDR3 sequence: CASKVAGENTGELFF. As DNA, the CDR3 is TGTGCCAGTAAGGTAGCGGGGGAGAACACCGGGGAGCTGTTTTTT.

The sample holds many counts of this clonotype. CDR3: CASSFGGEQFF. In DNA form, the CDR3 reads TGTGCCAGCAGCTTTGGGGGGGAGCAGTTCTTC. The chain recombines TRBV12-3 or TRBV12-4 with TRBJ2-1, with D perhaps TRBD2 (6 bases). This CDR3 has 11 residues. V was cut by 6 bases and J by 10 bases, with 10 bases left in between.

This clonotype was observed many times. This chain uses TRBV6-1 with TRBJ2-7; D gene ambiguous. In germline, CDR1 is MNHNS, CDR2 SASEGT. Trimming took off 5 bases at V and 2 bases at J, with 19 bases between the two ends. CDR3 length equals 16 residues. The CDR3 reads CASSSRRLVIPYEQYF. CDR3 nucleotides: TGTGCCAGCAGTTCCCGACGCCTCGTCATTCCCTACGAGCAGTACTTC.

The table lists this clonotype with many counts. The chain employs TRBV5-1 and TRBJ2-1; D is uncertain. Trimming took 2 bases from V and 5 from J, leaving 11 bases between them. The CDR3 sequence is 14 residues long. Germline lookup yields CDR1 SGHRS and CDR2 YFSETQ. CDR3 protein: CASSLEQRNNEQFF. In DNA form, the CDR3 reads TGCGCCAGCAGCTTAGAACAGCGAAACAATGAGCAGTTCTTC. The full variable domain, its missing parts supplied by reference TRBV5-1 and TRBJ2-1, is KAGVTQTPRYLIKTRGQQVTLSCSPISGHRSVSWYQQTPGQGLQFLFEYFSETQRNKGNFPGRFSGRQFSNSRSEMNVSTLELGDSALYLCASSLEQRNNEQFFGPGTRLTVL.

CDR3 sequence reads: CASSLVSGADGGYTF. CDR3 in DNA: TGCGCCAGCAGCTTGGTTTCGGGGGCGGACGGTGGCTACACCTTC. V usage is TRBV5-1 and J usage is TRBJ1-2; D may be TRBD1 (6 bases). Germline V gives CDR1 SGHRS, CDR2 YFSETQ. The CDR3 consists of 15 residues. The V and J ends lost 0 bases and 7 bases respectively, with 16 bases between them.

This clonotype was observed a few times. This sequence may be a read error, since a much larger clone differs from it by one base. This CDR3 is missing its conserved last phenylalanine or tryptophan, likely due to a read error. The chain is built from TRBV3-1 and TRBJ2-3; 7 bases match TRBD1. CDR3 length: 15 residues. Germline trimming cut 4 bases from V and 0 bases from J; bases unmatched to any gene: 4. The germline V gene encodes CDR1 LGHDT and CDR2 YNNKEL (reference sequence). The CDR3 nucleotides are TGTGCCAGCAGCCCAGGGGGACAGAGCACAGATACGCAGTATGTT. Protein sequence: CASSPGGQSTDTQYV.

The chain employs TRBV6-2 or TRBV6-3 and TRBJ2-3; D remains unclear. The CDR3 contains 15 residues. V dropped 2 bases and J dropped 1 base, with 10 bases sitting between them. The germline V gene has CDR1 MNHEY and CDR2 SVGEGT. The CDR3 nucleotides read TGTGCCAGCAGTTACGCGAGCCCGGGCACAGATACGCAGTATTTT. Its protein product is CASSYASPGTDTQYF.

This clonotype was recorded at least ten times. The genes are TRBV29-1 and TRBJ2-4; 8 bases are a match to TRBD2. V trimming: 4 bases; J trimming: 3 bases; junction bases outside the gene matches: 5. CDR1 is SQVTM and CDR2 is ANQGSEA in the germline V gene. The CDR3 totals 14 residues. The chain's CDR3 is CSVGGTSGKNIQYF. In nucleotides, the CDR3 is TGCAGCGTTGGGGGAACTAGCGGCAAAAACATTCAGTACTTC.